A selection of T cell receptor beta chains follows, all from one sample in a study of cytomegalovirus exposure and HLA in healthy donors. Profiled with immunoSEQ multiplex PCR; TCRdb holds only in-frame clones, not every one. The sample lists tens of thousands of clones, around 70% occurring once. Material for sequencing was PBMCs. Receptor source: a woman between 50 and 59 years old in good health and CMV-seronegative. Both conserved end residues are part of each CDR3. A D gene is named only where the DNA matches it firmly. The size of a clone is reported for some rows only, either as once, few or many, or as a class for expanded clones.

V: TRBV18; size: .; D: .; J: TRBJ2-2; DNA: TGTGCCAGCTCACCCTGGGCAGCCGCAACCGGGGAGCTGTTTTTT; CDR3: CASSPWAAATGELFF
V: TRBV27; size: few; D: .; J: TRBJ2-7; DNA: TGTGCCAGCAAAGACGGGACAGCGGGCTACGAGCAGTACTTC; CDR3: CASKDGTAGYEQYF
V: TRBV5-5; size: few; D: .; J: TRBJ2-1; DNA: TGTGCCAGCAGCTTAGGGGGGGACAATGAGCAGTTCTTC; CDR3: CASSLGGDNEQFF
V: TRBV5-5; size: .; D: .; J: TRBJ1-5; DNA: TGTGCCAGCAGCTCTGAGATGACTGGGCAGCCCCAGCATTTT; CDR3: CASSSEMTGQPQHF
V: TRBV5-1; size: .; D: .; J: TRBJ1-2; DNA: TGCGCCAGCAGCCCCGACAGGAGGGGCTACACCTTC; CDR3: CASSPDRRGYTF
V: TRBV6-1; size: .; D: TRBD2; J: TRBJ2-2; DNA: TGTGCCAGCAGTGAAGGGGGACTAGTAGGGAGGGAGCTGTTTTTT; CDR3: CASSEGGLVGRELFF
V: TRBV19; size: once; D: .; J: TRBJ2-7; DNA: TGTGCCAGTCGCACCGGGAAAGGGATGGGCGCGCAGTACTTC; CDR3: CASRTGKGMGAQYF
V: TRBV29-1; size: few; D: .; J: TRBJ1-4; DNA: TGCAGCGTTCGGACAGATAATGAAAAACTGTTTTTT; CDR3: CSVRTDNEKLFF
V: TRBV6-5; size: .; D: .; J: TRBJ2-5; DNA: TGTGCCAGCAGTTTCCTCCAGGGTGCAAAGGAGACCCAGTACTTC; CDR3: CASSFLQGAKETQYF
V: TRBV7-2; size: .; D: TRBD1; J: TRBJ1-5; DNA: TGTGCCAGCAGCCGACAGGGGAATCAGCCCCAGCATTTT; CDR3: CASSRQGNQPQHF
V: TRBV2; size: .; D: .; J: TRBJ1-2; DNA: TGTGCCAGCAGTGTGGGGGCGGACTATGGCTACACCTTC; CDR3: CASSVGADYGYTF
V: TRBV2; size: .; D: .; J: TRBJ1-2; DNA: TGTGCCAGCAGTGAAGCAGGGGGGGGGTCTAACTATGGCTACACCTTC; CDR3: CASSEAGGGSNYGYTF
V: TRBV28; size: few; D: .; J: TRBJ1-1; DNA: TGTGCCAGCAGTCCGCCCAGGGTGATGAACACTGAAGCTTTCTTT; CDR3: CASSPPRVMNTEAFF
V: TRBV14; size: .; D: TRBD1; J: TRBJ1-6; DNA: TGTGCCAGCAGCCAAGATTCGAACAGGGGTAATTCACCCCTCCACTTT; CDR3: CASSQDSNRGNSPLHF
V: TRBV19; size: .; D: TRBD2; J: TRBJ2-1; DNA: TGTGCCAGTAGTATAACTAGCGGGACGTACAATGAGCAGTTCTTC; CDR3: CASSITSGTYNEQFF
V: TRBV12-5; size: .; D: .; J: TRBJ1-2; DNA: TGTGCTAGTGGTGTGAACCCAGGGGCTAACTATGGCTACACCTTC; CDR3: CASGVNPGANYGYTF
V: TRBV6-5; size: few; D: .; J: TRBJ1-4; DNA: TGTGCCAGCAGTTACTCCCGGGGAAAACTGTTTTTT; CDR3: CASSYSRGKLFF
V: TRBV6-5; size: .; D: TRBD2; J: TRBJ2-5; DNA: TGTGCCAGCAGTTATAATAACGGGAGGTCCCAAGAGACCCAGTACTTC; CDR3: CASSYNNGRSQETQYF
V: TRBV19; size: .; D: TRBD2; J: TRBJ2-5; DNA: TGTGCCAGCGGGAGGGCCTATCAAGAGACCCAGTACTTC; CDR3: CASGRAYQETQYF
V: TRBV18; size: .; D: .; J: TRBJ2-5; DNA: TGTGCCAGCTCACCAACCCATGGCGGCCCCCAAGAGACCCAGTACTTC; CDR3: CASSPTHGGPQETQYF